The next 17 T cell receptor beta chains were all read from a single sample in a study of blood T cells in healthy people across ages. The second PCR ran about 6 to 12 cycles with a sample-barcoded 5' primer and J-beta primers. TCRdb ran MiXCR on the 5' RACE reads and lists one entry per CDR3 protein. The sample holds about 1.5 million distinct CDR3 sequences, less than 45% seen once. Sample: blood. These receptors all come from a woman aged 18-35 years in good health.

This sequence joins TRBV10-3 and TRBJ2-5; D unclear. In germline, CDR1 is ENHRY, CDR2 SYGVKD. There are 12 residues in the CDR3. V lost 4 bases to trimming and J lost 5 bases, with 8 bases between them. CDR3 sequence reads: CAISGVSETQYF. The CDR3 DNA is TGTGCCATCAGTGGAGTATCGGAGACCCAGTACTTC.

The V and J genes are TRBV7-2 and TRBJ2-7; weak D call: TRBD1 (6 bases). The CDR3 runs to 12 residues. With 4 bases removed from V and 6 bases from J, the gap between germline ends came to 10 bases. Germline CDR1 SGHTA, CDR2 FQGNSA. CDR3 in DNA: TGTGCCAGCAGCTACGGACAGTGCGAGCAGTACTTC. Amino acids: CASSYGQCEQYF.

The genes are TRBV12-3 or TRBV12-4 and TRBJ2-7, with 13 bases matching TRBD2. The DNA end is a closer match to TRBJ2-5, so the J assignment may be wrong. The CDR3 spans 15 residues. The CDR3 region is CASSRRTSGRETQYF. The CDR3 nucleotides are TGTGCCAGCAGTAGGCGGACTAGCGGGAGAGAGACCCAGTACTTC.

J is TRBJ2-3 and V is TRBV29-1; D is ambiguous. V was pared by 6 bases and J by 2 bases, with 12 bases between. There are 13 residues in the CDR3. The germline V gene encodes CDR1 SQVTM and CDR2 ANQGSEA. CDR3 bases: TGCAGCGTCCGACCGGTAGACACAGATACGCAGTATTTT. Translating gives CSVRPVDTDTQYF.

Comment on this clonotype: A much larger clonotype is one base distant, so this may be a read error. The chain has TRBV7-2 and TRBJ1-5; tentative D call: TRBD1 (6 bases). The CDR3 has 16 amino acids. V was shortened by 3 bases and J by 1 base, with 13 bases between the two germline ends. Germline CDR1 is SGHTA and CDR2 is FQGNSA. Here the CDR3 reads CASSLGVQGSNQPQHF. DNA for the CDR3: TGTGCCAGCAGCTTGGGAGTACAGGGAAGCAATCAGCCCCAGCATTTT.

The chain joins TRBV5-1 to TRBJ2-7; D is unclear. The last part of the DNA fits TRBJ2-5 better; the J call may be wrong. CDR3 length: 13 residues. Germline values: CDR1 SGHRS, CDR2 YFSETQ. In nucleotides, the CDR3 is TGCGCCAGCAGCTCCAGAATGGAGGAGACCCAGTACTTC. This encodes CASSSRMEETQYF.

This clonotype was recorded a few times. This chain connects TRBV3-1 to TRBJ1-2, with unresolved D. Between the trimmed V and J ends, which lost 0 bases and 4 bases, there was a span of 9 bases. Germline CDR1 is LGHDT and CDR2 is YNNKEL (reference sequence). The CDR3 is 14 amino acids. CDR3 protein: CASSQDRHSYGYTF. DNA for the CDR3: TGTGCCAGCAGCCAAGATAGGCATTCCTATGGCTACACCTTC.

The chain joins TRBV29-1 to TRBJ2-5; 8 bases fit TRBD2. Germline loops: CDR1 SQVTM, CDR2 ANQGSEA. This CDR3 comprises 16 residues. The V segment lost 5 bases and the J segment 0 bases; nucleotides outside the gene matches: 11. For the CDR3, the DNA is TGCAGCGTTCAGCGATATGGGCGGGGGGACCAAGAGACCCAGTACTTC. Translating gives CSVQRYGRGDQETQYF.

The chain employs TRBV11-2 and TRBJ1-5; TRBD1 might be the D (6 bases). Per the germline V gene, CDR1 is SGHAT and CDR2 is FQNNGV. The CDR3 spans 16 residues. V lost 4 bases and J 6 bases, leaving 19 bases between the germline ends. This chain's CDR3 is CASSSGIPKGGQPQHF. The CDR3 DNA sequence: TGTGCCAGCAGCTCCGGGATTCCAAAAGGGGGTCAGCCCCAGCATTTT.

The genes are TRBV11-2 and TRBJ2-7; no firm D call. The CDR3 is 14 amino acids. Germline CDR1 is SGHAT and CDR2 is FQNNGV. V lost 0 bases, J lost 3 bases, and 9 bases lay in between. The CDR3 loop reads CASSLEHSDYEQYF. Written as DNA, the CDR3 is TGTGCCAGCAGCTTAGAACACTCAGACTACGAGCAGTACTTC.

The chain carries TRBV7-2 and TRBJ2-5; no clear D gene. CDR1 SGHTA and CDR2 FQGNSA come from the germline V gene. The germline V and J ends were trimmed by 5 bases and 1 base, with 11 bases remaining between them. This CDR3 is 14 amino acids long. CDR3 region: CASSVVSSQETQYF. CDR3 sequence (DNA): TGTGCCAGCAGCGTTGTTAGCAGCCAAGAGACCCAGTACTTC.

V gene TRBV15 combines with J gene TRBJ1-2; D ambiguous. This CDR3 spans 13 amino acids. Germline V gene lookup returns CDR1 LNHNV and CDR2 YYDKDF (reference sequence). V was pared by 0 bases and J by 4 bases, with 6 bases between. DNA for the CDR3: TGTGCCACCAGCAGAGAGGTGCGCTATGGCTACACCTTC. It is translated as CATSREVRYGYTF.

This clonotype was counted only a few times. The chain carries TRBV7-2 and TRBJ2-1; D ambiguous. In germline, CDR1 is SGHTA, CDR2 FQGNSA. V shed 1 base and J shed 10 bases, with 8 bases lying between them. The CDR3 has 12 residues. CDR3 in DNA: TGTGCCAGCAGCTTAGGCATGGGGGAGCAGTTCTTC. Protein: CASSLGMGEQFF.

Ten or more counts support this clonotype. The chain recombines TRBV12-3 or TRBV12-4 with TRBJ1-6, with D possibly TRBD1 on 6 matching bases. Deletions cut 6 bases from V and 10 bases from J, with 13 bases between. This CDR3 spans 13 amino acids. CDR3 sequence (DNA): TGTGCCAGCAGCTTGGGGGCATTATCACCCCTCCACTTT. This translates into CASSLGALSPLHF.

The chain carries TRBV27 and TRBJ1-6; D is unresolved. Per the germline V gene, CDR1 is MNHEY and CDR2 is SMNVEV (reference sequence). The CDR3 totals 16 residues. V was shortened by 0 bases and J by 1 base, with 7 bases between the two germline ends. The CDR3 bases are TGTGCCAGCAGTTTATCAGGGAGTTCCTATAATTCACCCCTCCACTTT. Amino acid sequence: CASSLSGSSYNSPLHF.

In regard to this clonotype: Germline is not matched at one junction end, which may reflect a read error. The genes are TRBV4-1 and TRBJ2-1; TRBD2 is a possible D gene (7 bases). The CDR3 is 13 residues long. Germline V gene sequence: CDR1 MGHRA, CDR2 YSYEKL. The CDR3 nucleotides read TGCGCCAGCACCCAAGGAGCGGGGACAGAGCAGTTCTTC. Protein product: CASTQGAGTEQFF.

The rearrangement uses TRBV7-2 and TRBJ2-3; 8 bases map to TRBD1. V lost 2 bases to trimming and J lost 6 bases; unmatched junction nucleotides: 13. The CDR3 loop spans 17 amino acids. Germline loops: CDR1 SGHTA, CDR2 FQGNSA. The CDR3 here is CASSLKGRGTGVDTQYF. For the CDR3, the DNA is TGTGCCAGCAGCTTAAAAGGGAGAGGGACAGGTGTGGATACGCAGTATTTT.